Listed below are T cell receptor beta chains from one sample, sequenced in a study of cytomegalovirus exposure and HLA in healthy donors. TCRdb keeps only in-frame clones here, not all; method: immunoSEQ multiplex PCR. The table lists some 98,000 clones, roughly three quarters of them singletons. Specimen: PBMCs. The receptors were sampled from a man in his forties in good health and CMV-seronegative. CDR3s include the opening cysteine and the closing phenylalanine or tryptophan. A D gene is named only where the DNA matches it firmly. Clone sizes are given selectively: once, few, many, or a class where the clone is expanded.

d_call	clone_size	v_call	j_call	cdr3_aa	cdr3_nt
TRBD2	.	TRBV5-4	TRBJ2-7	CASSLEAGGGYEQYF	TGTGCCAGCAGCTTGGAGGCGGGAGGGGGCTACGAGCAGTACTTC
.	.	TRBV28	TRBJ1-1	CASIVRGTEAFF	TGTGCCAGCATAGTACGGGGGACTGAAGCTTTCTTT
TRBD1	.	TRBV28	TRBJ1-2	CASSYSGQVDGYTF	TGTGCCAGCAGTTATTCCGGACAGGTGGATGGCTACACCTTC
.	.	TRBV2	TRBJ2-2	CASSDSMFYTGELFF	TGTGCCAGCAGTGACAGTATGTTTTACACCGGGGAGCTGTTTTTT
.	.	TRBV28	TRBJ2-7	CASNPSWVSSGEQYF	TGTGCCAGCAATCCTTCGTGGGTCTCCTCGGGGGAGCAGTACTTC
.	.	TRBV4-1	TRBJ1-5	CASSQALNSNQPQHF	TGCGCCAGCAGCCAAGCCCTAAATAGCAATCAGCCCCAGCATTTT
.	.	TRBV28	TRBJ1-6	CASSLDQGNKPLHF	TGTGCCAGCAGTTTAGATCAGGGAAACAAACCCCTCCACTTT
.	.	TRBV10-3	TRBJ2-6	CAISDSSGANVLTF	TGTGCCATCTCGGACAGCTCTGGGGCCAACGTCCTGACTTTC
.	few	TRBV5-4	TRBJ1-6	CASSGGRNNSPLHF	TGTGCCAGCAGCGGTGGGAGGAATAATTCACCCCTCCACTTT
.	.	TRBV28	TRBJ2-5	CASSPLQETQYF	TGTGCCAGCAGTCCCCTCCAAGAGACCCAGTACTTC
.	once	TRBV11-3	TRBJ2-2	CASSLGGFTSTGELFF	TGTGCCAGCAGCTTAGGCGGCTTTACGAGCACCGGGGAGCTGTTTTTT
.	once	TRBV5-1	TRBJ1-2	CASRESPRAGYTF	TGCGCCAGCCGCGAGAGTCCCAGGGCGGGCTACACCTTC
.	.	TRBV14	TRBJ2-7	CASSQSGVPYEQYF	TGTGCCAGCAGCCAATCAGGGGTTCCCTACGAGCAGTACTTC
.	.	TRBV21-1	TRBJ2-7	CASSARQVFYEQYF	TGTGCCAGCAGCGCCCGACAGGTTTTCTACGAGCAGTACTTC
.	.	TRBV7-6	TRBJ1-5	CASSLRRQQGGNQPQHF	TGTGCCAGCAGCTTAAGGCGACAGCAAGGGGGCAATCAGCCCCAGCATTTT
.	.	TRBV19	TRBJ1-5	CASSIVAGKGPQHF	TGTGCCAGTAGTATAGTTGCCGGGAAGGGGCCCCAGCATTTT
TRBD1	.	TRBV28	TRBJ2-7	CASRATGVTYEQYF	TGTGCCAGCAGGGCTACAGGGGTCACCTACGAGCAGTACTTC
.	.	TRBV27	TRBJ2-3	CASSPTGSLPSIITDTQYF	TGTGCCAGCAGTCCCACGGGGTCCCTACCATCCATTATAACAGATACGCAGTATTTT
TRBD2	.	TRBV18	TRBJ2-7	CASSLTGGPPYEQYF	TGTGCCAGCTCACTTACGGGGGGACCCCCCTACGAGCAGTACTTC
.	.	TRBV20-1	TRBJ2-1	CSATGLEQFF	TGCAGTGCTACGGGTCTTGAGCAGTTCTTC
.	.	TRBV5-1	TRBJ2-5	CASSLTGTMFSDQETQYF	TGCGCCAGCAGCTTGACAGGGACCATGTTTTCGGACCAAGAGACCCAGTACTTC
.	.	TRBV6-5	TRBJ1-5	CASSYGGTRGNQPQHF	TGTGCCAGCAGTTACGGGGGAACGAGGGGGAATCAGCCCCAGCATTTT
TRBD1	.	TRBV7-2	TRBJ1-1	CASSLVGRGQGANTEAFF	TGTGCCAGCAGCTTAGTGGGGCGAGGGCAGGGGGCAAACACTGAAGCTTTCTTT
TRBD2	.	TRBV4-3	TRBJ2-1	CASSPGTSVDNEQFF	TGCGCCAGCAGCCCCGGGACTAGCGTAGACAATGAGCAGTTCTTC
TRBD2	.	TRBV2	TRBJ2-7	CASRGTSGVGGRNEQYF	TGTGCCAGCAGGGGGACTAGCGGGGTGGGAGGTCGGAACGAGCAGTACTTC
TRBD2	.	TRBV7-8	TRBJ2-1	CASSLSPWTSGGGNNEQFF	TGTGCCAGCAGCTTGTCCCCTTGGACTAGCGGGGGGGGAAACAATGAGCAGTTCTTC
.	.	TRBV9	TRBJ1-1	CASSVEAGIMNTEAFF	TGTGCCAGCAGCGTAGAGGCAGGGATAATGAACACTGAAGCTTTCTTT
TRBD1	.	TRBV7-9	TRBJ1-6	CASNSVQGAHYNSPLHF	TGTGCCAGCAACTCCGTGCAGGGGGCTCACTATAATTCACCCCTCCACTTT
.	.	TRBV19	TRBJ1-4	CASRRQDNEKLFF	TGTGCCAGTAGGAGACAGGATAATGAAAAACTGTTTTTT
.	.	TRBV14	TRBJ1-1	CASSQTKNTEAFF	TGTGCCAGCAGCCAGACAAAGAACACTGAAGCTTTCTTT
.	.	TRBV19	TRBJ2-3	CASSITGVGIDTQYF	TGTGCCAGTAGTATAACGGGAGTTGGGATAGATACGCAGTATTTT
TRBD1	.	TRBV19	TRBJ2-1	CASSEQGYEQFF	TGTGCCAGTAGCGAACAGGGGTACGAGCAGTTCTTC
.	.	TRBV7-6	TRBJ2-1	CASTGSLRGRSSYNEQFF	TGTGCCAGCACTGGGTCTCTGCGGGGCCGCAGCTCCTACAATGAGCAGTTCTTC
TRBD2	.	TRBV7-2	TRBJ2-7	CASSLGLAVAQYEQYF	TGTGCCAGCAGCTTGGGCCTAGCGGTTGCTCAGTACGAGCAGTACTTC
TRBD1	.	TRBV19	TRBJ1-5	CASTSTGGNQPQHF	TGTGCCAGTACCTCGACAGGGGGTAATCAGCCCCAGCATTTT
.	.	TRBV30	TRBJ2-2	CTWSVGGVAAGELFF	TGTACCTGGAGTGTTGGCGGGGTGGCGGCCGGGGAGCTGTTTTTT
.	.	TRBV9	TRBJ2-7	CASSVAEQREQYF	TGTGCCAGCAGCGTAGCTGAACAGCGGGAGCAGTACTTC
TRBD1	.	TRBV28	TRBJ1-2	CASSLSLGTGIQRVNYGYTF	TGTGCCAGCAGTTTGTCCCTTGGGACAGGAATTCAAAGAGTGAACTATGGCTACACCTTC
TRBD2	.	TRBV27	TRBJ2-2	CASSYSHLGLAGGPGTGELFF	TGTGCCAGCAGTTATTCACACTTGGGACTAGCGGGGGGGCCGGGCACCGGGGAGCTGTTTTTT
TRBD2	few	TRBV9	TRBJ2-7	CASSAGLAPYEQYF	TGTGCCAGCAGCGCGGGACTAGCGCCCTACGAGCAGTACTTC
.	.	TRBV4-1	TRBJ2-1	CASSQEGRDSYNEQFF	TGCGCCAGCAGCCAAGAGGGCAGGGACTCCTACAATGAGCAGTTCTTC
.	.	TRBV5-1	TRBJ2-7	CASSLGASVTYEQYF	TGCGCCAGCAGCTTGGGTGCTAGCGTCACCTACGAGCAGTACTTC
TRBD1	.	TRBV6-1	TRBJ2-1	CASSEKAGGSDEQFF	TGTGCCAGCAGTGAAAAGGCAGGGGGTTCCGATGAGCAGTTCTTC
TRBD2	once	TRBV11-2	TRBJ2-1	CASSPLAGGYNEQFF	TGTGCCAGCAGTCCCCTAGCGGGGGGATACAATGAGCAGTTCTTC
.	.	TRBV29-1	TRBJ1-3	CSVHSVGNTIYF	TGCAGCGTTCACTCTGTCGGAAACACCATATATTTT
.	.	TRBV7-2	TRBJ2-3	CASSGPEAGIGDTQYF	TGTGCCAGCAGCGGCCCGGAAGCGGGTATCGGAGATACGCAGTATTTT
TRBD1	.	TRBV7-6	TRBJ2-5	CASSFRGSGGVETQYF	TGTGCCAGCAGTTTTAGGGGCTCAGGGGGCGTGGAGACCCAGTACTTC
.	.	TRBV18	TRBJ2-7	CASSPLKEHEQYF	TGTGCCAGCTCACCACTAAAGGAGCACGAGCAGTACTTC
.	once	TRBV29-1	TRBJ2-1	CSVYMRSYNEQFF	TGCAGCGTTTATATGCGGTCCTACAATGAGCAGTTCTTC
TRBD1	.	TRBV19	TRBJ1-5	CASSLYRGRFSNQPQHF	TGTGCCAGTAGCCTCTACAGGGGGCGGTTTAGCAATCAGCCCCAGCATTTT
TRBD1	.	TRBV6-5	TRBJ2-7	CASRQTGTGEYEQYF	TGTGCCAGCAGACAAACTGGGACAGGGGAATACGAGCAGTACTTC
.	.	TRBV4-3	TRBJ1-6	CASSQDWGVRSPLHF	TGCGCCAGCAGCCAAGATTGGGGGGTACGTTCACCCCTCCACTTT
TRBD1	.	TRBV5-6	TRBJ1-1	CASSPKWPDRVGTEAFF	TGTGCCAGCAGCCCCAAATGGCCGGACAGGGTGGGAACTGAAGCTTTCTTT
.	few	TRBV27	TRBJ2-3	CASSLRAGSRYF	TGTGCCAGCAGTTTAAGGGCAGGGTCCCGGTATTTT
TRBD1	.	TRBV7-6	TRBJ1-6	CASSSLGRPGQDNSPLHF	TGTGCCAGCAGTTCACTAGGCCGACCGGGACAGGATAATTCACCCCTCCACTTT